A single sample gave rise to the 22 T cell receptor beta chains below, sequenced in a study of blood T cell repertoires in COVID-19. The data were produced by immunoSEQ multiplex PCR, yet TCRdb's version contains in-frame clones alone and is incomplete. The profile shows about 380,000 clones, nearly 90% of them singletons. The sequenced sample consisted of peripheral blood. Every receptor here comes from a young man with active or convalescent COVID-19.

The rearrangement joins TRBV7-2 to TRBJ2-5; the D gene is possibly TRBD2 (6 bases). Trimming stripped 5 bases from V and 0 bases from J, with 10 bases between. Germline values: CDR1 SGHTA, CDR2 FQGNSA. The CDR3 sequence is 14 residues long. The CDR3 coding sequence is TGTGCCAGCAGCCCAAGCGGGTACCAAGAGACCCAGTACTTC. This codes for CASSPSGYQETQYF.

The chain carries TRBV28 and TRBJ1-4; D unclear. The germline V gene has CDR1 MDHEN and CDR2 SYDVKM. This CDR3 comprises 14 residues. Between the trimmed V and J ends, which lost 10 bases and 8 bases, there was a span of 20 bases. The CDR3 protein is CATRGRRVQEKLFF. The CDR3 nucleotides read TGTGCCACCCGAGGGAGAAGGGTTCAAGAAAAACTGTTTTTT.

The DNA of the CDR3 is TGTGCCAGCAGCGTCCCGGGACAGGGGGTCAATCAGCCCCAGCATTTT. Encoded protein: CASSVPGQGVNQPQHF. The V call is TRBV28, the J call TRBJ1-5; TRBD1 aligns across 11 bases. The germline V gene has CDR1 MDHEN and CDR2 SYDVKM. The CDR3 covers 16 residues. Unmatched junction bases numbered 7, after V lost 6 bases and J lost 3 bases. Full variable domain (rest looked up from reference TRBV28 and TRBJ1-5): DVKVTQSSRYLVKRTGEKVFLECVQDMDHENMFWYRQDPGLGLRLIYFSYDVKMKEKGDIPEGYSVSREKKERFSLILESASTNQTSMYLCASSVPGQGVNQPQHFGDGTRLSIL.

This sequence joins TRBV14 and TRBJ2-7, with 10 bases identical to TRBD2. After removal of 1 base from V and 3 bases from J, the junction contained 21 bases not matched to a gene. Germline V lookup: CDR1 SGHDN, CDR2 FVKESK. The CDR3 covers 21 residues. Here the CDR3 reads CASSQGLWWTSGEPTFYEQYF. The CDR3 DNA sequence: TGTGCCAGCAGCCAAGGGTTGTGGTGGACTAGCGGAGAACCGACTTTCTACGAGCAGTACTTC.

Written as DNA, the CDR3 is TGTGCCAGCAGTGAAACAGGGTTGCCCTACGAGCAGTACTTC. It encodes CASSETGLPYEQYF. This chain joins TRBV6-1 and TRBJ2-7; tentative D call: TRBD1 (6 bases). CDR1 is MNHNS, CDR2 SASEGT, per germline. Trimming pared 2 bases from V and 2 bases from J, leaving 10 bases between. The CDR3 length is 14 residues.

The chain recombines TRBV7-2 with TRBJ1-2, with D possibly being TRBD1 (6 bases). V lost 5 bases and J 5 bases, leaving 18 bases between the germline ends. This CDR3 has 15 residues. CDR1 and CDR2 (germline): SGHTA, FQGNSA. The CDR3 nucleotides are TGTGCCAGCAGCCTAAACAGGGCCGCTTTTTATGGCTACACCTTC. Its translation: CASSLNRAAFYGYTF.

This chain links TRBV5-1 with TRBJ2-7; D unclear. CDR1 SGHRS and CDR2 YFSETQ come from the germline V gene. The CDR3 has 15 amino acids. Trimming removed 7 bases from V and 1 base from J, with 18 bases in between. CDR3 DNA sequence: TGCGCCAGCTCAAAAACAGCACCAATGTCCTACGAGCAGTACTTC. This translates into CASSKTAPMSYEQYF.

This sequence joins TRBV7-9 and TRBJ2-3; D call uncertain. Germline assignment: CDR1 SEHNR and CDR2 FQNEAQ (reference sequence). The CDR3 covers 13 residues. V shed 3 bases and J shed 6 bases, with 10 bases lying between them. The CDR3 protein is CASSFDFTDTQYF. The DNA of the CDR3 is TGTGCCAGCAGCTTCGACTTCACGGATACGCAGTATTTT.

V gene TRBV7-6 combines with J gene TRBJ2-7; tentative D call: TRBD2 (7 bases). Germline loops: CDR1 SGHVS, CDR2 FNYEAQ. V was pared by 5 bases and J by 0 bases, with 14 bases between. The CDR3 runs to 15 residues. CDR3 sequence: CASSPSGGLSYEQYF. CDR3 coding DNA: TGTGCCAGCAGCCCGTCGGGGGGCCTCTCCTACGAGCAGTACTTC.

The V call is TRBV4-2, the J call TRBJ1-1; tentatively, D is TRBD1 (5 bases). Deletions cut 0 bases from V and 10 bases from J, with 9 bases between. The CDR3 covers 12 residues. Germline assignment: CDR1 LGHNA and CDR2 YNFKEQ. The CDR3 sequence is CASSQETGGAFF. As DNA, the CDR3 is TGTGCCAGCAGCCAAGAGACCGGGGGAGCTTTCTTT.

The CDR3 sequence: CASSLQATSGPYEQYF. The CDR3 DNA sequence: TGTGCCAGCAGCCTCCAGGCGACTAGCGGGCCATACGAGCAGTACTTC. The genes are TRBV7-3 and TRBJ2-7, with 10 bases that match TRBD2. The germline gives CDR1 SGHTA, CDR2 FQGTGA. The J segment lost 4 bases and the V segment lost 5 bases, leaving 11 bases of the junction unmatched. This CDR3 has 16 amino acids.

To note about this clone: Other DNA variants within this sample encode the same CDR3. The chain joins TRBV11-3 to TRBJ2-1, with D possibly matching TRBD2 (6 bases). The CDR3 totals 14 residues. Trimming took 2 bases from V and 5 from J, leaving 10 bases between them. Germline V CDR1 and CDR2: SGHNT, YENEEA. Here the CDR3 DNA reads TGTGCCAGCAGCTTACCGGGACTGAACAATGAGCAGTTCTTC. The encoded protein is CASSLPGLNNEQFF.

This clone came up once. The chain has TRBV27 and TRBJ2-3; D unresolved. Germline loops: CDR1 MNHEY, CDR2 SMNVEV (reference sequence). CDR3 length: 16 residues. V dropped 0 bases and J dropped 2 bases, with 12 bases sitting between them. In DNA, the CDR3 is TGTGCCAGCAGTTTATCTTTCGGTTCCCCCACAGATACGCAGTATTTT. Protein: CASSLSFGSPTDTQYF.

V is TRBV4-3 and J is TRBJ2-1, with a possible D match to TRBD2 (5 bases). CDR3 size: 16 residues. Deletions cut 0 bases from V and 5 bases from J, with 14 bases between. The germline CDR1 and CDR2 sequences are LGHNA and YSLEER. CDR3 sequence: CASSQDRDLSNNEQFF. Written as DNA, the CDR3 is TGCGCCAGCAGCCAAGACCGGGATCTATCCAACAATGAGCAGTTCTTC.

This sequence joins TRBV7-2 and TRBJ1-1; D is unresolved. Germline V lookup: CDR1 SGHTA, CDR2 FQGNSA. Between the trimmed V and J ends, which lost 1 base and 0 bases, there was a span of 9 bases. This CDR3 is built from 15 residues. Here the CDR3 DNA reads TGTGCCAGCAGCTTAGGGGCCCGGATGAACACTGAAGCTTTCTTT. It translates to CASSLGARMNTEAFF. The full variable domain, rest sourced from reference TRBV7-2 and TRBJ1-1, is GAGVSQSPSNKVTEKGKDVELRCDPISGHTALYWYRQSLGQGLEFLIYFQGNSAPDKSGLPSDRFSAERTGGSVSTLTIQRTQQEDSAVYLCASSLGARMNTEAFFGQGTRLTVV.

This clone was seen only once. The chain recombines TRBV6-5 with TRBJ2-1, with 10 bases fitting TRBD1. The CDR3 length is 15 residues. Trimming cost V 5 bases and J 13 bases; bases outside gene matches: 14. Per germline, CDR1 MNHEY and CDR2 SVGAGI. This CDR3 reads CASSRDRGDRVHQFF. Here the CDR3 DNA reads TGTGCCAGCAGTCGGGACAGGGGAGACCGAGTACACCAGTTCTTC.

The gene calls are TRBV9 and TRBJ2-5, with D perhaps matching TRBD2 (7 bases). Germline loops: CDR1 SGDLS, CDR2 YYNGEE. CDR3 length: 16 amino acids. Trimming removed 0 bases from V and 5 bases from J, with 17 bases in between. CDR3 sequence reads: CASSVGGMGGPETQYF. The CDR3 DNA sequence: TGTGCCAGCAGCGTAGGTGGCATGGGGGGGCCTGAGACCCAGTACTTC.

The chain recombines TRBV5-6 with TRBJ1-2, with 8 nucleotides matching TRBD1. Germline V gene lookup returns CDR1 SGHDT and CDR2 YYEEEE. V was pared by 6 bases and J by 7 bases, with 8 bases of the junction left unmatched. The length of the CDR3 is 13 residues. The CDR3 reads CASNIDRGFGYTF. In DNA, the CDR3 is TGTGCCAGCAACATAGACAGGGGCTTTGGCTACACCTTC.

The V and J genes are TRBV6-1 and TRBJ1-1, with no clear D. The V gene's germline CDR1 is MNHNS and CDR2 SASEGT. The CDR3 loop spans 14 amino acids. V lost 2 bases and J 1 base, leaving 8 bases between the germline ends. In DNA form, the CDR3 reads TGTGCCAGCAGTGAATATAGAGGGAACACTGAAGCTTTCTTT. Amino acids: CASSEYRGNTEAFF.

The V and J genes are TRBV10-3 and TRBJ1-6, with 7 bases identical to TRBD1. Germline CDR1 ENHRY, CDR2 SYGVKD. This CDR3 spans 14 amino acids. V lost 3 bases and J lost 9; bases outside the gene matches: 5. DNA of the CDR3: TGTGCCATCAGTGATACAGGGGCTTTTTCACCCCTCCACTTT. Translation: CAISDTGAFSPLHF.

This chain joins TRBV6-2 or TRBV6-3 and TRBJ1-1; D remains ambiguous. V lost 1 base, J lost 6 bases, and 12 bases lay in between. In germline, CDR1 is MNHEY, CDR2 SVGEGT. The CDR3 extends over 14 amino acids. The CDR3 sequence is CASSYYGLGPEAFF. CDR3 DNA: TGTGCCAGCAGTTACTACGGGTTAGGTCCTGAAGCTTTCTTT.

V is TRBV11-3 and J is TRBJ2-2; D remains ambiguous. Trimming removed 1 base at V and 2 bases at J, with 8 bases between. This CDR3 has 15 residues. Germline V lookup: CDR1 SGHNT, CDR2 YENEEA. In nucleotides, the CDR3 is TGTGCCAGCAGCTTAGGGCAGGTTAACACCGGGGAGCTGTTTTTT. Translating gives CASSLGQVNTGELFF.